This T cell receptor beta chain was sequenced for a study of cytomegalovirus exposure and HLA in healthy donors. Study as a whole: A subsequent analysis stated that the approximately 110 validation repertoires were run on the same platform as the approximately 700 first-cohort repertoires.

Study observations and caveats: Overall, approximately 180 TCR beta chains were annotated as cytomegalovirus-associated.

It was the approximately 110-subject validation cohort, separate from the approximately 680-subject first cohort, to which the donors belonged. Looked up from germline, CDR1 is SEHNR and CDR2 is FQNEAQ (reference sequence). V was shortened by 1 base and J by 1 base, with 14 bases between the two germline ends. The length of the CDR3 is 16 residues. Clones were sequenced by immunoSEQ multiplex PCR, and TCRdb holds only the in-frame ones, with some missing. The sample lists around 200,000 clones, 84% occurring once. In the case of this clone: Its target is not known.

This sequence originates from a woman between 18 and 29 years old in good health and CMV-seropositive. V usage is TRBV7-9 and J usage is TRBJ2-7, with D tentatively TRBD2 (6 bases). Specimen: PBMCs. This CDR3 reads CASSLGSGGSSYEQYF. The CDR3 bases are TGTGCCAGCAGCTTAGGTTCTGGAGGGTCATCCTACGAGCAGTACTTC.